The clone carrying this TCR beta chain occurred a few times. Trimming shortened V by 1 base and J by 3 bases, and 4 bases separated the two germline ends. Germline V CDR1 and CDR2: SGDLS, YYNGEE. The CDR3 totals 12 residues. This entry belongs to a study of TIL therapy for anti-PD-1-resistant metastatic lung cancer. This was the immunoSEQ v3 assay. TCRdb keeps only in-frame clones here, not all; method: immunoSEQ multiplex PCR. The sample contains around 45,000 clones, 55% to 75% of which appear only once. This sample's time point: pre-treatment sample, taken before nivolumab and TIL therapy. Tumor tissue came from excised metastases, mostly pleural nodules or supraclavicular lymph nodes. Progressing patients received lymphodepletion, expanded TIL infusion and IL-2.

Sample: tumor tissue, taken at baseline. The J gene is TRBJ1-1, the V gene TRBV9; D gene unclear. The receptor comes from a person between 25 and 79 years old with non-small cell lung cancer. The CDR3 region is CASSVTDTEAFF. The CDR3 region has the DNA TGTGCCAGCAGCGTAACGGACACTGAAGCTTTCTTT.